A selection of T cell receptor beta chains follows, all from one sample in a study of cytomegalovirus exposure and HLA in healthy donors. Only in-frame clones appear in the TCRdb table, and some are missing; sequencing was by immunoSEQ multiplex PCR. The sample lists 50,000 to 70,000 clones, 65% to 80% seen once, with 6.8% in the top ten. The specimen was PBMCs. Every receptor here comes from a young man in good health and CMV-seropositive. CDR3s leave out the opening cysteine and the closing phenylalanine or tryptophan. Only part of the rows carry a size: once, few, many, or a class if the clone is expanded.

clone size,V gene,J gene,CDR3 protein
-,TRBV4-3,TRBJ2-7,ASSQDRTSGGYEQY
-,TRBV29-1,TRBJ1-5,SVGTGQEPQH
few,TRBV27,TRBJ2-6,ASSLSGRSGANVLT
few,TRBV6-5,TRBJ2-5,ASRTDFGYQETQY
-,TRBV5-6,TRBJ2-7,ASSTWTGSSYEQY
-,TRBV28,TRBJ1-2,ASSLGQQIYGYT
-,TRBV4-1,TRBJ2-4,ASSHPTQGPIQY
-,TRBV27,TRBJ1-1,ASRLGQLMNTEAF
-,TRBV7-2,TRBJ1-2,ASSSPKGGVSGGYT
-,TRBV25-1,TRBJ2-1,ASSGQDESSYNEQF
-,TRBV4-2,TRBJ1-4,ASSQDPGATNEKLF
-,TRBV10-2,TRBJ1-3,ASSAQGSGNTIY
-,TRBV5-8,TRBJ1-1,ASSVGGGYGNMNTEAF
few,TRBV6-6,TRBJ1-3,ASFRTNSGNTIY
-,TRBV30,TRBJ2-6,AWRSTGAGANVLT
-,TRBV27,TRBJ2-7,ASRRRDREDEQY
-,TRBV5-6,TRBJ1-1,ASSLGTGWANTEAF
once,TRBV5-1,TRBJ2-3,ASSSLAGRGADTQY
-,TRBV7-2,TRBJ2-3,ASSRDRSTDTQY
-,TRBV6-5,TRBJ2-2,ASSYRGPGELF
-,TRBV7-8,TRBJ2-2,ASSLGPTGGPNTGELF
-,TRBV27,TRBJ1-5,ASSRVAGSNQPQH
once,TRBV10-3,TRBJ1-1,AASGTGSNTEAF
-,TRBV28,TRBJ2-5,ASKLAGGRGETQY
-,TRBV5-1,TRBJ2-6,ASSLDSSGANVLT
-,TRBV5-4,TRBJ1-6,ASKIQGVVSPLH
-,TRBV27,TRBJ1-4,ASGGGRGKLF
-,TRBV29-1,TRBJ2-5,SERQSRETQY
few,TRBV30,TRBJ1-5,AWSPQGNQPQH
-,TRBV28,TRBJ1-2,ASSLYRDYGYT
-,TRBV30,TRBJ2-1,AWSQSPGETYNEQF
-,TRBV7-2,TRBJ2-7,ASSGSGAYEQY
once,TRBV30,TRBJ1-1,AWRAVGTLNTEAF
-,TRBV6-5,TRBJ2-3,ASRGPGRRTDTQY
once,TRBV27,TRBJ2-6,ASSLLRQMTSGANVLT
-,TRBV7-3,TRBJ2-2,ASSLGVSISTGELF
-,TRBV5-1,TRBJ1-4,ASAGGGANEKLF
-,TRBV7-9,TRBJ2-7,ASSLGLADPYEQY
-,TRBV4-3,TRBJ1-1,ASSGRSTGETEAF
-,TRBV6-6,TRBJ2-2,ASSSSAGSTTGELF
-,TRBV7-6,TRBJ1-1,ASSLELNTEAF
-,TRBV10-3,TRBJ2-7,ATLDAGTRPTYEQY
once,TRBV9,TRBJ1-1,ASSVKGENTEAF
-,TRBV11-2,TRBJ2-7,ASSTAGTSYEQY
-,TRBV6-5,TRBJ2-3,ASSTRTGNTDTQY
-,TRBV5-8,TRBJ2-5,ASSDGRRAQY
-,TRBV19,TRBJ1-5,ASRLGDQPQH
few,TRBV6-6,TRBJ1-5,ASSYGDRVDQPQH
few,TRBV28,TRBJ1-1,ASRPRQLNTEAF
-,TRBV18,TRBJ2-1,ASSPGTSGVSYNEQF